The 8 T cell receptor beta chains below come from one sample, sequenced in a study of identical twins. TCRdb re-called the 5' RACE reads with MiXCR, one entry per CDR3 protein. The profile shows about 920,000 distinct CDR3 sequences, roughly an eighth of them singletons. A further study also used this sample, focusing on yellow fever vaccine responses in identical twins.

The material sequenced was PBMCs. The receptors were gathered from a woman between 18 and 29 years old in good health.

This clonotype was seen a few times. In DNA, the CDR3 is TGTGCCAGCAGTTACCCCCCGACAGGCTATGGCTACACCTTC. It yields the protein CASSYPPTGYGYTF. The genes are TRBV6-2 or TRBV6-3 and TRBJ1-2, with D maybe TRBD1 (6 bases). V was trimmed by 2 bases and J by 4 bases, leaving 11 bases between them. The CDR3 contains 14 residues. The V gene's germline CDR1 is MNHEY and CDR2 SVGEGT.

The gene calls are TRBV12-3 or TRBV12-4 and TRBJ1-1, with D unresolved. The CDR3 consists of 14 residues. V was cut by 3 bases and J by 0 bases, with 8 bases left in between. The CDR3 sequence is CASSFYAMNTEAFF. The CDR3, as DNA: TGTGCCAGCAGTTTTTATGCCATGAACACTGAAGCTTTCTTT.

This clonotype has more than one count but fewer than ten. In DNA form, the CDR3 reads TGTGCCAGCAGTCGCTGGGAGGTACCAGGGGATGAGCAGTTCTTC. As protein: CASSRWEVPGDEQFF. The gene calls are TRBV2 and TRBJ2-1; D may correspond to TRBD1 or TRBD2 (6 bases each). Per germline, CDR1 SNHLY and CDR2 FYNNEI. The CDR3 has 15 amino acids. The V and J ends lost 5 bases and 8 bases respectively, with 19 bases between them.

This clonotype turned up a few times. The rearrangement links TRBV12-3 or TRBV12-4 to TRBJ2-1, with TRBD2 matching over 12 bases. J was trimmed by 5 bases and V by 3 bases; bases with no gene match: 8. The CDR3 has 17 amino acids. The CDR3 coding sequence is TGTGCCAGCAGTTTCCGACTAGCGGGAGAAGGAAACAATGAGCAGTTCTTC. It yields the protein CASSFRLAGEGNNEQFF.

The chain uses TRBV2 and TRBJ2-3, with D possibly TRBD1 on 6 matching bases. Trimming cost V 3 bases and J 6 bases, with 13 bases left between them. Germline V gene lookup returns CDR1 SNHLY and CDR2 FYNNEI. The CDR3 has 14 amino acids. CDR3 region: CASSDLGAGDTQYF. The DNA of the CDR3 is TGTGCCAGCAGTGATTTGGGGGCCGGGGATACGCAGTATTTT.

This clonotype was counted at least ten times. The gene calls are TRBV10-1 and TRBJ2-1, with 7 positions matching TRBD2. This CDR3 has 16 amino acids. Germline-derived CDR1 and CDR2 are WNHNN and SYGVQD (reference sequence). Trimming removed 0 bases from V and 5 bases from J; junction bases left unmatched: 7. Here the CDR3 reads CASSESSGIADNEQFF. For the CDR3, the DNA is TGCGCCAGCAGTGAGTCGAGCGGGATCGCGGACAATGAGCAGTTCTTC.

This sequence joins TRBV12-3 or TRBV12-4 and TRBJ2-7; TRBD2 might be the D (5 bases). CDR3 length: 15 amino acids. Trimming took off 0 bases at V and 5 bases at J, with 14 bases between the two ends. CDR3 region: CASSLASGPGNEQYF. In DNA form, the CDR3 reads TGTGCCAGCAGTTTAGCCTCGGGTCCGGGGAACGAGCAGTACTTC.

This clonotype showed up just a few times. The CDR3 region has the DNA TGCGCCAGCAGCCAAGTAGCGGGAGTGGGGGGTCTAGCCAAAAACATTCAGTACTTC. It codes for CASSQVAGVGGLAKNIQYF. The V gene is TRBV4-1, the J gene TRBJ2-4, with 9 bases lining up with TRBD2. The CDR3 is 19 residues long. With V trimmed by 1 base and J by 0 bases, 10 bases remained unmatched. Germline-derived CDR1 and CDR2 are MGHRA and YSYEKL.